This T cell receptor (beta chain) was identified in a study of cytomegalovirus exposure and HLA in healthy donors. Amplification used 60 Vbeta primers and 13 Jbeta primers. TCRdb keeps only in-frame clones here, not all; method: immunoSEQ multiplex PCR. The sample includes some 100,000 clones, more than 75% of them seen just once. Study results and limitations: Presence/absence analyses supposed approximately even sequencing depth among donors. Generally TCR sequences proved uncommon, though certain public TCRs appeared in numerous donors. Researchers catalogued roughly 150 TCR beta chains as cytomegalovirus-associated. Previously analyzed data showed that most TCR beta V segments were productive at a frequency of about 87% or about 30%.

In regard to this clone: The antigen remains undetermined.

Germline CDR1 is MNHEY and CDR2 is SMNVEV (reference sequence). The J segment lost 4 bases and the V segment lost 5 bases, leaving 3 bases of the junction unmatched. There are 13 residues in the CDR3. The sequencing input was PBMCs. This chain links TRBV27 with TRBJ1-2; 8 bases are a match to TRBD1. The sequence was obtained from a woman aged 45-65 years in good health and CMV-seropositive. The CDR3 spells CASSQTGGYGYTF. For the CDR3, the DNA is TGTGCCAGCAGTCAAACAGGGGGCTATGGCTACACCTTC.